This passage covers 11 T cell receptor beta chains from one sample sequenced in a study of shared clonotypes between healthy human individuals. Sequencing used immunoSEQ multiplex PCR; TCRdb keeps in-frame clones, though not all of them. Among under 600,000 clones listed, roughly 98% were seen once. It was CD45RO-negative cells, positively selected for CCR7, that made up naive CD8 cells, with terminally differentiated effector memory CD45RA+ cells excluded. The source material was naive CD8+ T cells sorted from blood. Receptors originate from a man aged 25 to 40 in good health.

The J gene is TRBJ1-1, the V gene TRBV6-1, with 8 bases lining up with TRBD1. Germline V CDR1 and CDR2: MNHNS, SASEGT. V was pared by 4 bases and J by 3 bases, with 1 base of the junction left unmatched. The CDR3 covers 13 residues. DNA for the CDR3: TGTGCCAGCAGTGGACAGGGGTACACTGAAGCTTTCTTT. Translating gives CASSGQGYTEAFF.

The J gene is TRBJ2-1, the V gene TRBV28; no reliable D call. This CDR3 contains 13 residues. The germline CDR1 and CDR2 sequences are MDHEN and SYDVKM. V lost 3 bases and J lost 0, with 3 bases in between. The CDR3 is CASSFLSYNEQFF. The CDR3 coding sequence is TGTGCCAGCAGTTTCCTCTCCTACAATGAGCAGTTCTTC. Filled out from reference TRBV28 and TRBJ2-1, the complete variable domain reads DVKVTQSSRYLVKRTGEKVFLECVQDMDHENMFWYRQDPGLGLRLIYFSYDVKMKEKGDIPEGYSVSREKKERFSLILESASTNQTSMYLCASSFLSYNEQFFGPGTRLTVL.

The rearrangement links TRBV27 to TRBJ1-2; D may be TRBD1 (5 bases). V was trimmed by 1 base and J by 6 bases, leaving 9 bases between them. This CDR3 comprises 13 residues. Germline loops: CDR1 MNHEY, CDR2 SMNVEV (reference sequence). The CDR3 loop reads CASSLFQGNGYTF. Written as DNA, the CDR3 is TGTGCCAGCAGTTTATTTCAGGGAAATGGCTACACCTTC.

The CDR3 spells CASSLLGPTEGGKETQYF. The CDR3, as DNA: TGTGCCAGCAGCTTACTAGGCCCAACAGAGGGGGGGAAAGAGACCCAGTACTTC. The chain employs TRBV7-9 and TRBJ2-5; possibly TRBD2 for D (7 bases). Germline values: CDR1 SEHNR, CDR2 FQNEAQ (reference sequence). With 2 bases removed from V and 3 bases from J, the gap between germline ends came to 22 bases. The CDR3 extends over 18 amino acids.

This clone has a single count. The same CDR3 can be traced to other DNA sequences in this sample. The rearrangement joins TRBV27 to TRBJ2-7; D perhaps matches TRBD1 (5 bases). Germline CDR1 MNHEY, CDR2 SMNVEV (reference sequence). Trimming shortened V by 5 bases and J by 1 base, and 9 bases separated the two germline ends. The length of the CDR3 is 13 residues. CDR3 coding DNA: TGTGCCAGCAGTCTGCAGGGTTCCTACGAGCAGTACTTC. Protein sequence: CASSLQGSYEQYF.

J is TRBJ2-1 and V is TRBV28, with 9 positions matching TRBD1. This CDR3 is 17 amino acids long. Germline CDR1 reads MDHEN; CDR2 reads SYDVKM. The trim removed 3 bases at V and 11 bases at J, leaving 17 bases unmatched. CDR3: CASSFFPGTGRGPQQFF. CDR3 DNA: TGTGCCAGCAGTTTTTTCCCCGGGACAGGGAGAGGACCCCAGCAGTTCTTC.

The chain is built from TRBV29-1 and TRBJ2-7, with TRBD2 matching over 15 bases. This CDR3 is built from 16 residues. Germline V CDR1 and CDR2: SQVTM, ANQGSEA. With V trimmed by 4 bases and J by 3 bases, 7 bases remained unmatched. This CDR3 is CSVGGLAGGPLYEQYF. CDR3 coding DNA: TGCAGCGTTGGCGGACTAGCGGGAGGGCCGCTCTACGAGCAGTACTTC.

This CDR3 reads CASRIVPENYGYTF. For the CDR3, the DNA is TGTGCCAGCAGGATAGTCCCAGAGAACTATGGCTACACCTTC. The rearrangement links TRBV21-1 to TRBJ1-2. TRBV21-1 is a documented pseudogene. This CDR3 is built from 14 residues.

The chain has TRBV19 and TRBJ2-7, with 11 nucleotides matching TRBD2. Germline CDR1 reads LNHDA; CDR2 reads SQIVND (reference sequence). The CDR3 totals 15 residues. Losses at the gene ends were 3 bases for V and 3 bases for J; bases not matched to a gene: 4. The CDR3 coding sequence is TGTGCCAGTAGTATTACTAGCGGGAGTCTCTACGAGCAGTACTTC. It encodes CASSITSGSLYEQYF. The full variable domain, rest sourced from reference TRBV19 and TRBJ2-7, is DGGITQSPKYLFRKEGQNVTLSCEQNLNHDAMYWYRQDPGQGLRLIYYSQIVNDFQKGDIAEGYSVSREKKESFPLTVTSAQKNPTAFYLCASSITSGSLYEQYFGPGTRLTVT.

This clone came up once. The genes are TRBV27 and TRBJ2-2; no definite D call. Germline loops: CDR1 MNHEY, CDR2 SMNVEV (reference sequence). The V end was cut by 6 bases, the J end by 4 bases, with 9 bases between. The length of the CDR3 is 13 residues. CDR3 region: CASSPLRTGELFF. CDR3 in DNA: TGTGCCAGCAGCCCCCTTCGCACCGGGGAGCTGTTTTTT.

The chain is built from TRBV30 and TRBJ2-2; possibly TRBD1 for D (6 bases). The CDR3 is 14 amino acids. V shed 0 bases and J shed 4 bases, with 9 bases lying between them. Germline V lookup: CDR1 GTSNPN, CDR2 SVGIG (reference sequence). The CDR3 bases are TGTGCCTGGAGTGTGGGGGCGCTCACCGGGGAGCTGTTTTTT. It is translated as CAWSVGALTGELFF.